This is a list of T cell receptor beta chains from one sample in a study of control samples from healthy donors and cancer patients. Some clones are missing from TCRdb's copy, which holds only in-frame ones; the method was immunoSEQ multiplex PCR. This sample carries 170,000 or so clones, approximately 95% of them seen once, and the ten largest clones take almost 1.5%. Sequenced: blood. These receptors were obtained from a man in his late teens or twenties in good health. CDR3s include the opening cysteine and the closing phenylalanine or tryptophan. Each record gives: clone size, CDR3 length, J gene, V gene, D gene, CDR3 protein, CDR3 DNA. D genes are given only for firm matches. Not every row has a clone size; where given, it reads once, few, many or a size class.

NA,17,TRBJ1-3,TRBV15,TRBD1,CATSSRSIGGLGNTIYF,TGTGCCACCAGCAGTAGGTCAATAGGGGGCCTTGGAAACACCATATATTTT
NA,14,TRBJ1-4,TRBV6-6,TRBD1,CASSNRGSNEKLFF,TGTGCCAGCAGTAACAGGGGATCTAATGAAAAACTGTTTTTT
NA,13,TRBJ2-7,TRBV7-8,NA,CASRGDGSYEQYF,TGTGCCAGCAGAGGGGACGGCTCCTACGAGCAGTACTTC
NA,14,TRBJ2-1,TRBV18,NA,CASSPVSDYNEQFF,TGTGCCAGCTCACCAGTCTCCGATTACAATGAGCAGTTCTTC
NA,15,TRBJ2-7,TRBV7-9,TRBD2,CASSRTSGGNYEQYF,TGTGCCAGCAGCCGGACTAGCGGGGGGAACTACGAGCAGTACTTC
NA,13,TRBJ1-1,TRBV6-5,TRBD1,CASSPRGLTEAFF,TGTGCCAGCAGCCCCAGGGGGCTCACTGAAGCTTTCTTT
NA,16,TRBJ2-1,TRBV27,NA,CASSLQGRGAAYEQFF,TGTGCCAGCAGTCTACAGGGGAGGGGCGCCGCGTATGAGCAGTTCTTC
NA,15,TRBJ2-4,TRBV24-1,TRBD2,CATSDSSGGDGIQYF,TGTGCCACCAGTGATTCGTCCGGGGGGGACGGCATTCAGTACTTC
NA,14,TRBJ2-2,TRBV10-2,TRBD1,CASRGQGATGELFF,TGCGCCAGCAGAGGACAGGGGGCTACCGGGGAGCTGTTTTTT
NA,15,TRBJ1-1,TRBV5-8,TRBD1,CASSGGQAMNTEAFF,TGTGCCAGCAGCGGCGGACAGGCCATGAACACTGAAGCTTTCTTT
NA,16,TRBJ2-1,TRBV11-1,TRBD2,CASSLNGGAGWNEQFF,TGTGCCAGCAGCTTAAACGGGGGGGCCGGATGGAATGAGCAGTTCTTC
NA,12,TRBJ2-2,TRBV7-9,NA,CASLYGNGELFF,TGTGCCAGCTTGTATGGTAACGGGGAGCTGTTTTTT
once,15,TRBJ2-1,TRBV5-1,TRBD1,CASSPTGETYNEQFF,TGCGCCAGCAGCCCTACAGGGGAGACCTACAATGAGCAGTTCTTC
NA,16,TRBJ1-4,TRBV6-6,NA,CASSRLGGVAGEKLFF,TGTGCCAGCAGTCGATTAGGGGGGGTAGCGGGTGAAAAACTGTTTTTT
NA,14,TRBJ1-3,TRBV2,NA,CASSAHNAGNTIYF,TGTGCCAGCAGTGCCCATAATGCTGGAAACACCATATATTTT